The rows below give T cell receptor beta chains drawn from one sample of a study of blood T cell repertoires in COVID-19. TCRdb's copy holds only in-frame clones and misses some; the assay was immunoSEQ multiplex PCR. The top ten hold more than 1% of the sample, which has 250,000 or so clones, 91% seen once. Material: PBMCs or T cells enriched from blood (not recorded which). The receptors here all came from a human donor in a cohort exposed to, infected with or recovered from COVID-19 (not recorded which). The donor label of this sample is uncertain. CDR3s include the opening cysteine and the closing phenylalanine or tryptophan. Each record gives: V gene, CDR3 length, J gene, D gene, clone size, CDR3 DNA, CDR3 protein. The D gene is left open where the match is weak. Clone size is stated in some rows and not others, as once, few, many or a class when expanded.

V: TRBV4-1
length: 16
J: TRBJ1-1
D: NA
size: once
DNA: TGCGCCAGCAGTCCCGGGACGGGACTAATGAACACTGAAGCTTTCTTT
CDR3: CASSPGTGLMNTEAFF

V: TRBV5-1
length: 12
J: TRBJ2-1
D: NA
size: NA
DNA: TGCGCCAGCAGCTGGGCTATGGATGAGCAGTTCTTC
CDR3: CASSWAMDEQFF

V: TRBV5-1
length: 15
J: TRBJ1-5
D: TRBD1
size: NA
DNA: TGCGCCAGCAGCTTGTCCGGACAGGCAAGTCAGCCCCAGCATTTT
CDR3: CASSLSGQASQPQHF

V: TRBV11-2
length: 12
J: TRBJ1-1
D: TRBD1
size: NA
DNA: TGTGCCAGCGCCGGGACAGGGGAAAGGTCTTTCTTT
CDR3: CASAGTGERSFF

V: TRBV7-2
length: 14
J: TRBJ2-3
D: NA
size: NA
DNA: TGTGCCAGCAGCTTGGGACTTTTCACAGATACGCAGTATTTT
CDR3: CASSLGLFTDTQYF

V: TRBV19
length: 16
J: TRBJ1-1
D: TRBD1
size: NA
DNA: TGTGCCAGTAGTAGAAGGACAGGGGGATTGAACACTGAAGCTTTCTTT
CDR3: CASSRRTGGLNTEAFF

V: TRBV11-3
length: 16
J: TRBJ2-3
D: TRBD2
size: NA
DNA: TGTGCCAGCAGCTCCGGGACTAGCGGGGCAACAGATACGCAGTATTTT
CDR3: CASSSGTSGATDTQYF

V: TRBV9
length: 15
J: TRBJ2-5
D: TRBD2
size: few
DNA: TGTGCCAGCAGCGTAGCGGCGGGGGGGCCAGAGACCCAGTACTTC
CDR3: CASSVAAGGPETQYF

V: TRBV6-5
length: 15
J: TRBJ1-3
D: NA
size: NA
DNA: TGTGCCAGTTCGAAAGCAGGGATCTCTGGAAACACCATATATTTT
CDR3: CASSKAGISGNTIYF

V: TRBV4-2
length: 16
J: TRBJ1-4
D: NA
size: NA
DNA: TGTGCCAGCAGCCAACGCCCGACAGGCGAGGCTGAAAAACTGTTTTTT
CDR3: CASSQRPTGEAEKLFF

V: TRBV19
length: 13
J: TRBJ1-1
D: NA
size: NA
DNA: TGTGCCAGTAGTATCGGGGTTAGGACTGAAGCTTTCTTT
CDR3: CASSIGVRTEAFF

V: TRBV19
length: 10
J: TRBJ1-1
D: NA
size: NA
DNA: TGTGCCACCCAGGGGTCTGAAGCTTTCTTT
CDR3: CATQGSEAFF

V: TRBV4-2
length: 17
J: TRBJ2-1
D: TRBD1
size: NA
DNA: TGTGCCAGCAGCCAAGATAAGTCAGGGACAGGGTACAATGAGCAGTTCTTC
CDR3: CASSQDKSGTGYNEQFF

V: TRBV9
length: 13
J: TRBJ2-2
D: TRBD1
size: NA
DNA: TGTGCCAGCAACAGGGGCAAAACCGGGGAGCTGTTTTTT
CDR3: CASNRGKTGELFF

V: TRBV7-2
length: 13
J: TRBJ1-6
D: NA
size: NA
DNA: TGTGCCACCCGCCAGACAGCCAATTCACCCCTCCACTTT
CDR3: CATRQTANSPLHF

V: TRBV25-1
length: 15
J: TRBJ1-4
D: TRBD1
size: NA
DNA: TGTGCCAGCAGTGAACGCGGACAGGGAAATGAAAAACTGTTTTTT
CDR3: CASSERGQGNEKLFF

V: TRBV5-8
length: 15
J: TRBJ1-5
D: NA
size: NA
DNA: TGTGCCAGCAGCTTGGGACAACATAGCAATCAGCCCCAGCATTTT
CDR3: CASSLGQHSNQPQHF

V: TRBV3-1/TRBV3-2
length: 13
J: TRBJ2-2
D: NA
size: NA
DNA: TGTGCCAGCAGCCAGACTGACACCGGGGAGCTGTTTTTT
CDR3: CASSQTDTGELFF

V: TRBV29-1
length: 15
J: TRBJ1-1
D: NA
size: NA
DNA: TGCAGCGTTGCACCCGGGGGGCGTTGGGGCACTGAAGCTTTCTTT
CDR3: CSVAPGGRWGTEAFF

V: TRBV30
length: 14
J: TRBJ2-7
D: NA
size: NA
DNA: TGTGCCTGGAGTTTAGGGGACACCATCCTCGAGCAGTACTTC
CDR3: CAWSLGDTILEQYF

V: TRBV4-1
length: 14
J: TRBJ1-2
D: TRBD1
size: NA
DNA: TGCGCCAGCAGCGGGCACAGGGGTAGCTATGGCTACACCTTC
CDR3: CASSGHRGSYGYTF

V: TRBV7-9
length: 19
J: TRBJ1-3
D: NA
size: NA
DNA: TGTGCCAGCAGCTCCTGGACGGACTATCACTCGAGCTCTGGAAACACCATATATTTT
CDR3: CASSSWTDYHSSSGNTIYF

V: TRBV3-1/TRBV3-2
length: 17
J: TRBJ2-3
D: NA
size: NA
DNA: TGTGCCAGCAGCCAAGGGGATGCTCTAGCGAGCACAGATACGCAGTATTTT
CDR3: CASSQGDALASTDTQYF

V: TRBV5-4
length: 17
J: TRBJ2-1
D: TRBD2
size: NA
DNA: TGTGCCAGCAGCTGGCGGACTAGCGGGGGGGCCTACAATGAGCAGTTCTTC
CDR3: CASSWRTSGGAYNEQFF

V: TRBV7-3
length: 17
J: TRBJ2-3
D: TRBD2
size: NA
DNA: TGTGCCAGCAGCTTACTTCAGACTAGCGGGGGAAGAGATACGCAGTATTTT
CDR3: CASSLLQTSGGRDTQYF

V: TRBV3-1/TRBV3-2
length: 15
J: TRBJ1-3
D: NA
size: NA
DNA: TGTGCCAGCAGCCAAGATCACGGGGCTGGAAACACCATATATTTT
CDR3: CASSQDHGAGNTIYF

V: TRBV13
length: 15
J: TRBJ2-1
D: TRBD1
size: few
DNA: TGTGCCAGCAGCTCGAAGGGACAGAACAGGAATGAGCAGTTCTTC
CDR3: CASSSKGQNRNEQFF

V: TRBV19
length: 13
J: TRBJ1-2
D: NA
size: NA
DNA: TGTGCCAGTAGTCTCTCAGAGGGCTATGGCTACACCTTC
CDR3: CASSLSEGYGYTF

V: TRBV2
length: 12
J: TRBJ2-7
D: NA
size: NA
DNA: TGTGCCAGCAGCCCACAAGCCTACGAGCAGTACTTC
CDR3: CASSPQAYEQYF

V: TRBV4-1
length: 16
J: TRBJ2-7
D: TRBD2
size: NA
DNA: TGCGCCAGCAGCCTCTCGACTAGCGGGGGGGCCTACGAGCAGTACTTC
CDR3: CASSLSTSGGAYEQYF

V: TRBV21-1
length: 15
J: TRBJ2-1
D: NA
size: once
DNA: TGTGCCAGCACCGCCGGACAGGGGGCCTACAATGAGCAGTTCTTC
CDR3: CASTAGQGAYNEQFF

V: TRBV30
length: 12
J: TRBJ1-1
D: NA
size: NA
DNA: TGTGCCTGGAGTCCACAGAACACTGAAGCTTTCTTT
CDR3: CAWSPQNTEAFF

V: TRBV4-1
length: 17
J: TRBJ2-1
D: TRBD1
size: NA
DNA: TGCGCCAGCAGCCCGACTCTAGGGACAGGGCCCTACAATGAGCAGTTCTTC
CDR3: CASSPTLGTGPYNEQFF

V: TRBV29-1
length: 13
J: TRBJ2-3
D: NA
size: NA
DNA: TGCAGCGTTGGTGGGCGGGTTACAGATACGCAGTATTTT
CDR3: CSVGGRVTDTQYF

V: TRBV11-3
length: 16
J: TRBJ1-4
D: NA
size: NA
DNA: TGTGCCAGCAGCCCCCCAGACAGATCAACTAATGAAAAACTGTTTTTT
CDR3: CASSPPDRSTNEKLFF

V: TRBV9
length: 14
J: TRBJ1-1
D: NA
size: NA
DNA: TGTGCCAGCAGCGCGGGGGTCCCGAACACTGAAGCTTTCTTT
CDR3: CASSAGVPNTEAFF

V: TRBV19
length: 13
J: TRBJ1-5
D: TRBD1
size: NA
DNA: TGTGCCAGTGGGACAGGGGAGAATCAGCCCCAGCATTTT
CDR3: CASGTGENQPQHF

V: TRBV6-4
length: 16
J: TRBJ1-2
D: TRBD1
size: NA
DNA: TGTGCCAGCAGTGCTTCCTCTCGACAGGGAAGTACTGGCTACACCTTC
CDR3: CASSASSRQGSTGYTF

V: TRBV15
length: 15
J: TRBJ2-5
D: NA
size: once
DNA: TGTGCCACCAGCAGAGATCGGGGAGGATTTGAGACCCAGTACTTC
CDR3: CATSRDRGGFETQYF

V: TRBV7-3
length: 15
J: TRBJ2-1
D: TRBD1
size: NA
DNA: TGTGCCAGCAGCTATGGACAGGGGGTAAGGAATGAGCAGTTCTTC
CDR3: CASSYGQGVRNEQFF

V: TRBV18
length: 14
J: TRBJ1-2
D: NA
size: NA
DNA: TGTGCCAGCTCACCACCGGGCAGGGGCTATGGCTACACCTTC
CDR3: CASSPPGRGYGYTF

V: TRBV15
length: 15
J: TRBJ1-1
D: NA
size: few
DNA: TGTGCCACCAGCAGAGATCGGGGGGCGAACACTGAAGCTTTCTTT
CDR3: CATSRDRGANTEAFF

V: TRBV7-9
length: 18
J: TRBJ2-5
D: TRBD2
size: NA
DNA: TGTGCCAGCAGCTTCTACCTAGCGGGGGCCCTGTACCAAGAGACCCAGTACTTC
CDR3: CASSFYLAGALYQETQYF

V: TRBV4-1
length: 13
J: TRBJ2-1
D: NA
size: NA
DNA: TGCGCCAGCAGCCAAGATTGGGGCGGAAGGCAGTTCTTC
CDR3: CASSQDWGGRQFF

V: TRBV28
length: 14
J: TRBJ2-7
D: TRBD1
size: NA
DNA: TGTGCCAGCAGTCCCCGACAGGGGGCATACGAGCAGTACTTC
CDR3: CASSPRQGAYEQYF

V: TRBV4-2
length: 17
J: TRBJ2-3
D: TRBD2
size: NA
DNA: TGTGCCAGCAGCCAAGATCGCCAGCGGGGGAACACAGATACGCAGTATTTT
CDR3: CASSQDRQRGNTDTQYF

V: TRBV30
length: 15
J: TRBJ1-6
D: NA
size: NA
DNA: TGTGCCTGGAGGCCCCCGGGCCTTAGGAGGTCACCCCTCCACTTT
CDR3: CAWRPPGLRRSPLHF

V: TRBV3-1/TRBV3-2
length: 14
J: TRBJ2-1
D: NA
size: NA
DNA: TGTGCCAGCAGCCTCTCCAGGGAATACAATGAGCAGTTCTTC
CDR3: CASSLSREYNEQFF

V: TRBV10-3
length: 14
J: TRBJ1-4
D: TRBD1
size: NA
DNA: TGTGCCATCAGTGGGGACAGGGGAGGGGAAAAACTGTTTTTT
CDR3: CAISGDRGGEKLFF

V: TRBV11-2
length: 14
J: TRBJ1-6
D: NA
size: NA
DNA: TGTGCCAGCAGTCGTACTTCCTATAATTCACCCCTCCACTTT
CDR3: CASSRTSYNSPLHF

V: TRBV12-5
length: 15
J: TRBJ1-4
D: NA
size: NA
DNA: TGTGCTAGTGGTTTCCTTGAGCGGGGGCGAGAAAAACTGTTTTTT
CDR3: CASGFLERGREKLFF

V: TRBV6-5
length: 13
J: TRBJ1-1
D: NA
size: once
DNA: TGTGCCAGCAGTTACAGATCGGGAGCTGAAGCTTTCTTT
CDR3: CASSYRSGAEAFF

V: TRBV4-2
length: 16
J: TRBJ1-2
D: TRBD1
size: NA
DNA: TGTGCCAGCAGCCAAGAAGGGCCGGACAGGTTCTATGGCTACACCTTC
CDR3: CASSQEGPDRFYGYTF

V: TRBV7-3
length: 14
J: TRBJ2-3
D: TRBD1
size: NA
DNA: TGTGCCAGCAGCGGTACAGGGGGCTTAGATACGCAGTATTTT
CDR3: CASSGTGGLDTQYF

V: TRBV18
length: 15
J: TRBJ1-1
D: NA
size: NA
DNA: TGTGCCAGCTCCCTTATACACTCCGCGGAGACTGAAGCTTTCTTT
CDR3: CASSLIHSAETEAFF

V: TRBV19
length: 15
J: TRBJ1-2
D: NA
size: NA
DNA: TGTGCCAGTAGTCTTAACAGGGATCCATCCTATGGCTACACCTTC
CDR3: CASSLNRDPSYGYTF

V: TRBV6-1
length: 19
J: TRBJ1-6
D: NA
size: once
DNA: TGTGCCAGCAGTGAAATGGTGACAGGAGTACGCTCCGGCCTCCTACCCCTCCACTTT
CDR3: CASSEMVTGVRSGLLPLHF

V: TRBV3-1/TRBV3-2
length: 12
J: TRBJ1-1
D: NA
size: NA
DNA: TGTGCCAGCAGCCATGCTCAGACTGAAGCTTTCTTT
CDR3: CASSHAQTEAFF

V: TRBV2
length: 13
J: TRBJ2-7
D: TRBD1
size: NA
DNA: TGTGCCAGCAGTGAGGTGGCAGGGGGCGAGCAGTACTTC
CDR3: CASSEVAGGEQYF